The source of this T cell receptor beta chain is a study of blood T cell repertoires in COVID-19. Study at large: PBMCs, B-cell-depleted T cells, or T cells provided the cDNA or gDNA that made up the material.

Recruits, aged roughly 18 to 90 years, lived in 24 US areas. Categorization into cohorts depended on clinical history that participants reported. In the original workflow: From reference gene primer amplification, estimates of nucleated cell counts were derived. Assay used: immunoSEQ multiplex PCR; TCRdb lists only in-frame clones, some missing. Clonal size and the V and J genes are those of that table, whereas D and trimming came from the DNA. The sample consists of 360,000 or so clones, 88% of them appearing once. With respect to this clone: Germline and junction disagree at one end, which may indicate a read error.

CDR1 and CDR2 from the germline V gene are SSHAT and FNYEAQ (reference sequence). The CDR3 is made up of 15 amino acids. The chain carries TRBV7-7 and TRBJ2-1, with D possibly matching TRBD1 (5 bases). The clonotype comes from a woman aged 25 to 45 who had been exposed to COVID-19. Sequencing was done on a sample of PBMCs or T cells enriched from blood (not recorded which). CDR3: CASSLGVQAQNEQFF. For the CDR3, the DNA is TGTGCTAGCAGCTTAGGAGTACAGGCCCAAAATGAGCAGTTCTTC.